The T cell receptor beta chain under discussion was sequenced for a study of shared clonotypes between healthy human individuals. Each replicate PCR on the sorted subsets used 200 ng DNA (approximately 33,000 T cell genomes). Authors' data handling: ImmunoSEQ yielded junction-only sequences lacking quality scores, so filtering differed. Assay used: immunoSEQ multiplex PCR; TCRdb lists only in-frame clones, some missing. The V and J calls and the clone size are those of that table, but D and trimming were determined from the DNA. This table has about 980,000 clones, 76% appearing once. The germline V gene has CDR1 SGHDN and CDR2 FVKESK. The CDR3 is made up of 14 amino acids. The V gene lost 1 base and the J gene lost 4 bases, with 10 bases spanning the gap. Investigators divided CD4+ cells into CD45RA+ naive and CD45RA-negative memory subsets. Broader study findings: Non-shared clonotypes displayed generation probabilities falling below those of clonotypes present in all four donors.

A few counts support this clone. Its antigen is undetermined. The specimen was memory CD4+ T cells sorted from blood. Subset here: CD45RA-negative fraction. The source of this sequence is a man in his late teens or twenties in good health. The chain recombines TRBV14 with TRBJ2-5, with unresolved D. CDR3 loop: CASSQGARSETQYF. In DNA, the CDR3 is TGTGCCAGCAGCCAAGGGGCCCGCTCAGAGACCCAGTACTTC.